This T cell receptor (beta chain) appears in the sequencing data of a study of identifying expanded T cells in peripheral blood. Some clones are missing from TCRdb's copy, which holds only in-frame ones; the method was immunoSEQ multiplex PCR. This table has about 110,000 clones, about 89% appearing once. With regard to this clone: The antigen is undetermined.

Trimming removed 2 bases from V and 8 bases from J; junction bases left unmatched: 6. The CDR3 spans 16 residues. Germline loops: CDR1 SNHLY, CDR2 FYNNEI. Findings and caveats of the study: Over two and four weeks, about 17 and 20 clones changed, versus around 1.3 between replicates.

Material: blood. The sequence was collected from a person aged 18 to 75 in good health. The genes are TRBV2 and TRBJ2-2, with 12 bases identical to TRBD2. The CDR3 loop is CASSERLAGGPGELFF. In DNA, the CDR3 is TGTGCCAGCAGTGAACGTCTAGCGGGGGGGCCGGGGGAGCTGTTTTTT.